This TCR beta chain was found in a study of neurological immune-mediated disorders. Study results and caveats: TCR-beta repertoires seemed private in all groups, with no expanded CDR3 amino acid sequences shared.

From germline, CDR1 is DFQATT and CDR2 SNEGSKA (reference sequence). V lost 6 bases and J 0 bases, leaving 9 bases between the germline ends. The CDR3 is 14 residues long. Time point specified: technical triplicate 2. The unsorted libraries were made from 2 million PBMCs kept at -80 C. TCRdb analysed the 5' RACE reads with MiXCR anew, one entry per CDR3 protein. The repertoire holds under 70,000 distinct CDR3 sequences, with approximately 25% as singletons. This clonotype was counted ten times or more. The target antigen is unknown. Specimen: PBMCs. This clonotype was sampled from a man between 60 and 75 years old with HTLV-1-associated myelopathy (HAM/TSP). This chain connects TRBV20-1 to TRBJ2-6; D ambiguous. CDR3 loop: CSAERSSGANVLTF. CDR3 coding DNA: TGCAGTGCGGAACGGAGCTCTGGGGCCAACGTCCTGACTTTC.